The next 5 T cell receptor beta chains were all read from a single sample in a study of blood T cell repertoires in COVID-19 (dated by TCRdb to 2018 to 2021). The library was produced with the immunoSEQ multiplex PCR assay. In TCRdb, the immuneACCESS table is reduced to in-frame sequences with V and J assigned. These tables do not hold every clone; where another copy was compared, an unresolved V gene accounts for under half, and the others remain unexplained. The sample table contains about 200,000 clones; only one count was recorded for 92% of them. 0.82% of the sample is in the top ten clones. Sequenced input: peripheral blood. These receptors were obtained from a man aged 60 to 75 with COVID-19, enrolled during active disease.

V usage is TRBV9 and J usage is TRBJ2-3; 8 bases line up with TRBD1. Germline trimming cut 3 bases from V and 2 bases from J; bases unmatched to any gene: 8. The CDR3 sequence is 16 residues long. Germline V gene lookup returns CDR1 SGDLS and CDR2 YYNGEE. CDR3 loop: CASSAGTGAFTDTQYF. In DNA form, the CDR3 reads TGTGCCAGCAGCGCGGGGACAGGTGCTTTCACAGATACGCAGTATTTT. The full variable domain, with the rest looked up from reference TRBV9 and TRBJ2-3, is DSGVTQTPKHLITATGQRVTLRCSPRSGDLSVYWYQQSLDQGLQFLIQYYNGEERAKGNILERFSAQQFPDLHSELNLSSLELGDSALYFCASSAGTGAFTDTQYFGPGTRLTVL.

The CDR3 DNA sequence: TGTGCCAGCAGTGGACAGGGGACGGACACTGAAGCTTTCTTT. Its protein is CASSGQGTDTEAFF. This chain links TRBV2 with TRBJ1-1, with TRBD1 matching over 8 bases. From germline, CDR1 is SNHLY and CDR2 FYNNEI. The V and J ends lost 4 bases and 3 bases, in that order; junction bases with no gene match: 4. The CDR3 is made up of 14 amino acids. Looking up the rest from reference TRBV2 and TRBJ1-1 gives the full variable domain: EPEVTQTPSHQVTQMGQEVILRCVPISNHLYFYWYRQILGQKVEFLVSFYNNEISEKSEIFDDQFSVERPDGSNFTLKIRSTKLEDSAMYFCASSGQGTDTEAFFGQGTRLTVV.

V gene TRBV9 combines with J gene TRBJ1-1, with 9 bases matching TRBD1. Per germline, CDR1 SGDLS and CDR2 YYNGEE. V trimming: 0 bases; J trimming: 7 bases; junction bases outside the gene matches: 1. The CDR3 is 13 residues long. CDR3 nucleotides: TGTGCCAGCAGCGTAGGGACAGGGGTTGAAGCTTTCTTT. This encodes CASSVGTGVEAFF.

As for this clone: Other DNA sequences in this specimen translate into the identical CDR3. The V call is TRBV12-3 or TRBV12-4, the J call TRBJ2-1; D call uncertain. The CDR3 spans 13 residues. Trimming removed 3 bases from V and 0 bases from J, with 3 bases in between. The CDR3: CASSFSSYNEQFF. In DNA, the CDR3 is TGTGCCAGCAGTTTTAGCTCCTACAATGAGCAGTTCTTC.

The chain joins TRBV27 to TRBJ2-7; tentative D call: TRBD1 (5 bases). The CDR3 consists of 14 residues. Trimming removed 0 bases from V and 6 bases from J, with 12 bases in between. From germline, CDR1 is MNHEY and CDR2 SMNVEV (reference sequence). The CDR3 here is CASSLSQGFGEQYF. The CDR3 DNA sequence: TGTGCCAGCAGTTTATCCCAGGGATTCGGCGAGCAGTACTTC.